Listed here are 5 T cell receptor beta chains from one sample, sequenced in a study of cytomegalovirus exposure and HLA in healthy donors. The PCR had 60 Vbeta and 13 Jbeta primers. Sequencing was performed with immunoSEQ multiplex PCR; in TCRdb, only in-frame clones are kept and a portion is missing. The table shows about 140,000 clones, with around three quarters occurring only once. Input material: PBMCs. The receptors were sampled from a male donor in good health and CMV-seronegative.

V usage is TRBV7-2 and J usage is TRBJ1-3; D might be TRBD1 (5 bases). V lost 3 bases, J lost 0 bases, and 15 bases lay in between. This CDR3 contains 17 residues. In germline, CDR1 is SGHTA, CDR2 FQGNSA. The CDR3 bases are TGTGCCAGCAGCTTGGGACTGGTCTCTTTCTCTGGAAACACCATATATTTT. As protein: CASSLGLVSFSGNTIYF.

The chain is built from TRBV28 and TRBJ2-7; 11 bases agree with TRBD2. Germline CDR1 is MDHEN and CDR2 is SYDVKM. The CDR3 runs to 16 residues. The V segment lost 2 bases and the J segment 5 bases; nucleotides outside the gene matches: 8. CDR3 bases: TGTGCCAGCAGTTTAACCCTTACTAGCGGGAGAAACGAGCAGTACTTC. Amino acids: CASSLTLTSGRNEQYF.

The chain carries TRBV27 and TRBJ2-3; D is perhaps TRBD1 (5 bases). The germline V gene has CDR1 MNHEY and CDR2 SMNVEV (reference sequence). The CDR3 has 15 amino acids. With 5 bases removed from V and 2 bases from J, the gap between germline ends came to 14 bases. The CDR3 nucleotides are TGTGCCAGCAGTCCTCTGGGGCAGTCCACAGATACGCAGTATTTT. Amino acids: CASSPLGQSTDTQYF.

The chain is built from TRBV5-1 and TRBJ1-1, with TRBD1 as a possible D gene (6 bases). With 4 bases removed from V and 3 bases from J, the gap between germline ends came to 13 bases. Germline CDR1 SGHRS, CDR2 YFSETQ. This CDR3 is 14 amino acids long. This CDR3 reads CASSATGRDTEAFF. DNA of the CDR3: TGCGCCAGCAGCGCCACAGGGAGGGACACTGAAGCTTTCTTT.

In its sample, this clone was seen a few times. J is TRBJ2-5 and V is TRBV11-2; 9 bases match TRBD1. The CDR3 is made up of 15 amino acids. Per germline, CDR1 SGHAT and CDR2 FQNNGV. V shed 0 bases, J shed 7 bases, and the junction held 6 bases outside the gene matches. CDR3 DNA: TGTGCCAGCAGCTTAGATCGGGACAGGGCGGGGACCCAGTACTTC. Translation: CASSLDRDRAGTQYF.